A selection of T cell receptor beta chains follows, all from one sample in a study of shared clonotypes between healthy human individuals. Sequenced by immunoSEQ multiplex PCR; TCRdb stores in-frame clones only, minus some. Here the sample spans 2,500,000 or so clones, roughly 93% being singletons. Material for sequencing was naive CD4+ T cells from PBMCs. The source of these receptors is a man younger than 35 in good health. Some clones in this sample may be carry-over from other donors' samples. CDR3s include the opening cysteine and the closing phenylalanine or tryptophan. A D gene is named only where the DNA matches it firmly. Some rows have no size entry. The others give once, few or many, or a class for an expanded clone.

v_call	clone_size	d_call	j_call	cdr3_aa	cdr3_nt
TRBV28	.	.	TRBJ1-1	CASSLWSARTEAFF	TGTGCCAGCAGTTTATGGAGTGCTAGGACTGAAGCTTTCTTT
TRBV5-5	.	.	TRBJ2-7	CASSLEPYYEQYF	TGTGCCAGCAGCTTGGAGCCCTACTACGAGCAGTACTTC
TRBV5-1	.	.	TRBJ2-4	CASSLDGAKNIQYF	TGCGCCAGCAGCTTGGACGGAGCCAAAAACATTCAGTACTTC
TRBV30	few	.	TRBJ1-4	CAWSESGRGLKLFF	TGTGCCTGGAGTGAGAGCGGGAGGGGCTTAAAACTGTTTTTT
TRBV18	.	.	TRBJ2-7	CASSLGQTYEQYF	TGTGCCAGCTCACTAGGACAGACCTACGAGCAGTACTTC
TRBV28	.	.	TRBJ2-1	CASRLGTLGYNEQFF	TGTGCCAGCAGACTCGGGACCCTCGGCTACAATGAGCAGTTCTTC
TRBV27	.	.	TRBJ1-5	CASSWRGDQPQHF	TGTGCCAGCAGTTGGAGGGGGGATCAGCCCCAGCATTTT
TRBV28	.	TRBD1	TRBJ2-7	CASSLYPGTGNYEQYF	TGTGCCAGCAGTTTATACCCCGGGACAGGGAACTACGAGCAGTACTTC
TRBV4-2	once	.	TRBJ1-3	CASSPPHREGNTIYF	TGTGCCAGCAGCCCCCCCCACAGGGAGGGAAACACCATATATTTT
TRBV10-2	.	.	TRBJ1-3	CASSELLVELNSGNTIYF	TGCGCCAGCAGTGAGTTGCTGGTGGAGCTGAACTCTGGAAACACCATATATTTT
TRBV7-9	.	.	TRBJ1-1	CASRYRQDNWNTEAFF	TGTGCCAGCAGGTACAGGCAGGACAATTGGAACACTGAAGCTTTCTTT
TRBV27	.	.	TRBJ2-3	CASSSAAGRDTQYF	TGTGCCAGCAGTTCAGCCGCCGGGCGGGATACGCAGTATTTT
TRBV28	.	.	TRBJ1-1	CASSLYPSRTGNIEAFF	TGTGCCAGCAGTTTATACCCATCTCGGACGGGAAACATTGAAGCTTTCTTT
TRBV28	.	.	TRBJ1-2	CASSLGGGYGYTF	TGTGCCAGCAGTTTAGGGGGTGGCTATGGCTACACCTTC
TRBV10-2	.	.	TRBJ1-5	CASSPGPRSNQPQHF	TGCGCCAGCAGTCCGGGACCGAGAAGCAATCAGCCCCAGCATTTT
TRBV5-1	.	.	TRBJ2-5	CASSKPTGSQETQYF	TGCGCCAGCAGCAAGCCTACAGGGAGCCAAGAGACCCAGTACTTC
TRBV6-1	once	TRBD1	TRBJ1-2	CASSKSGGYFYGYTF	TGTGCCAGCAGTAAGTCAGGGGGCTATTTCTATGGCTACACCTTC
TRBV9	.	.	TRBJ2-5	CASSKLAMVETQYF	TGTGCCAGCAGCAAACTAGCTATGGTGGAGACCCAGTACTTC
TRBV7-2	.	.	TRBJ1-2	CASSFSPGGHGYTF	TGTGCCAGCAGCTTTTCCCCAGGAGGGCATGGCTACACCTTC
TRBV5-1	once	.	TRBJ2-1	CASSLVSEGYNEQFF	TGCGCCAGCAGCTTGGTATCTGAGGGTTACAATGAGCAGTTCTTC
TRBV28	once	TRBD2	TRBJ2-5	CASSPSSGRAGQETQYF	TGTGCCAGCAGTCCGTCTAGCGGGAGGGCCGGGCAAGAGACCCAGTACTTC
TRBV28	.	.	TRBJ1-3	CASRPSIGNTIYF	TGTGCCAGCAGGCCCTCCATCGGTAACACCATATATTTT
TRBV28	.	TRBD1	TRBJ2-7	CASSLSGQGEQQYF	TGTGCCAGCAGCCTCAGCGGACAGGGGGAACAGCAGTACTTC
TRBV9	.	.	TRBJ2-1	CASSPRIGGRSSYNEQFF	TGTGCCAGCAGCCCGCGAATAGGGGGTCGGAGCTCCTACAATGAGCAGTTCTTC
TRBV9	.	TRBD2	TRBJ2-2	CASSVATSGNTGELFF	TGTGCCAGCAGCGTAGCTACTAGCGGGAACACCGGGGAGCTGTTTTTT
TRBV28	.	.	TRBJ1-2	CASRMGAEYGYTF	TGTGCCAGTCGAATGGGGGCAGAATATGGCTACACCTTC
TRBV28	once	.	TRBJ2-5	CASSRPTVQEQETQYF	TGTGCCAGCAGCCGACCGACGGTCCAGGAACAAGAGACCCAGTACTTC
TRBV15	.	.	TRBJ1-4	CATSRSYARSNEKLFF	TGTGCCACCAGCAGGTCTTATGCCAGAAGTAATGAAAAACTGTTTTTT
TRBV14	.	.	TRBJ2-5	CASSQVLGMGTQYF	TGTGCCAGCAGCCAAGTTCTGGGGATGGGGACCCAGTACTTC
TRBV5-1	.	.	TRBJ2-3	CASSSWTALSTSTDTQYF	TGCGCCAGCAGCTCTTGGACAGCACTATCAACTAGCACAGATACGCAGTATTTT
TRBV6-1	.	.	TRBJ1-5	CASSLDARNQPQHF	TGTGCCAGCAGTCTTGACGCCCGGAATCAGCCCCAGCATTTT
TRBV25-1	.	.	TRBJ2-7	CASSEEDEQYF	TGTGCCAGCAGTGAAGAGGACGAGCAGTACTTC
TRBV5-8	.	.	TRBJ1-5	CASSLGQYIQPQHF	TGTGCCAGCAGCTTGGGGCAGTACATCCAGCCCCAGCATTTT
TRBV28	.	TRBD1	TRBJ2-3	CASSTRTGWWDTQYF	TGTGCCAGCAGTACCCGGACAGGGTGGTGGGATACGCAGTATTTT
TRBV9	.	.	TRBJ2-5	CASSVAPSQETQYF	TGTGCCAGCAGCGTAGCGCCCAGCCAAGAGACCCAGTACTTC
TRBV5-1	.	.	TRBJ2-1	CASSLAWGDNEQFF	TGCGCCAGCAGCTTGGCCTGGGGGGACAATGAGCAGTTCTTC
TRBV6-5	.	TRBD1	TRBJ1-2	CASSQGQGAYYGYTF	TGTGCCAGCAGTCAGGGACAGGGCGCGTACTATGGCTACACCTTC
TRBV5-1	.	TRBD1	TRBJ2-1	CASTRGTGGDNEQFF	TGCGCCAGCACCCGTGGGACAGGGGGCGACAATGAGCAGTTCTTC
TRBV19	.	TRBD1	TRBJ1-4	CASSTGGTNEKLFF	TGTGCCAGTAGTACAGGGGGAACTAATGAAAAACTGTTTTTT
TRBV2	.	.	TRBJ2-7	CASSEARAGAWDEQYF	TGTGCCAGCAGTGAAGCGCGGGCGGGGGCATGGGACGAGCAGTACTTC
TRBV7-3	.	TRBD2	TRBJ2-2	CASSMREGPVGGELFF	TGTGCCAGCAGCATGAGGGAGGGCCCCGTAGGCGGGGAGCTGTTTTTT
TRBV28	.	TRBD1	TRBJ2-7	CASSVGGAGPHEQYF	TGTGCCAGCAGCGTAGGGGGCGCAGGCCCTCACGAGCAGTACTTC
TRBV7-3	.	TRBD1	TRBJ2-7	CASSFASGTGYEQYF	TGTGCCAGCAGCTTCGCCTCCGGGACAGGGTACGAGCAGTACTTC
TRBV7-6	.	.	TRBJ1-2	CASSLLGIGGYGYTF	TGTGCCAGCAGCTTACTTGGTATCGGGGGCTATGGCTACACCTTC
TRBV27	.	.	TRBJ2-1	CASKRGAVSYNEQFF	TGTGCCAGCAAAAGGGGAGCGGTATCCTACAATGAGCAGTTCTTC
TRBV7-9	.	.	TRBJ2-7	CASSLQIYEQYF	TGTGCCAGCAGCCTACAGATCTACGAGCAGTACTTC
TRBV13	.	.	TRBJ1-1	CASSLGGGRNTEAFF	TGTGCCAGCAGCCTAGGCGGGGGGAGGAACACTGAAGCTTTCTTT